These 25 T cell receptor beta chains came from one sample sequenced in a study of T cell changes during pregnancy in multiple sclerosis. Assay used: immunoSEQ multiplex PCR; TCRdb lists only in-frame clones, some missing. This table holds more than 45,000 clones, 92% found once. This specimen was CD4+ T cells from peripheral blood mononuclear cells, taken in the second trimester of pregnancy. Source of these receptors: a female donor in good health, enrolled as a control in a pregnancy study.

The chain is built from TRBV5-1 and TRBJ1-2; 9 bases fit TRBD1. The CDR3 contains 14 residues. V shed 4 bases, J shed 5 bases, and the junction held 6 bases outside the gene matches. Germline CDR1 reads SGHRS; CDR2 reads YFSETQ. CDR3 loop: CASSPGQGRYGYTF. Written as DNA, the CDR3 is TGCGCCAGCAGCCCCGGACAGGGGAGGTATGGCTACACCTTC.

The chain carries TRBV5-5 and TRBJ2-5, with 9 bases identical to TRBD1. This CDR3 contains 13 residues. In germline, CDR1 is SGHKS, CDR2 YYEKEE (reference sequence). The V gene end was trimmed by 4 bases and the J gene end by 5 bases; junction bases not matched to a gene: 3. The CDR3 sequence is CASSVDRGETQYF. The CDR3 DNA follows: TGTGCCAGCAGCGTAGACAGGGGGGAGACCCAGTACTTC. The whole variable domain, filled in from reference TRBV5-5 and TRBJ2-5, reads DAGVTQSPTHLIKTRGQQVTLRCSPISGHKSVSWYQQVLGQGPQFIFQYYEKEERGRGNFPDRFSARQFPNYSSELNVNALLLGDSALYLCASSVDRGETQYFGPGTRLLVL.

The chain carries TRBV29-1 and TRBJ1-4; a weak D match, TRBD1 (5 bases). The length of the CDR3 is 12 residues. V lost 7 bases, J lost 7 bases, and 13 bases lay in between. Germline-derived CDR1 and CDR2 are SQVTM and ANQGSEA. The CDR3: CSAGRRGEKLFF. CDR3 nucleotides: TGCAGCGCGGGCCGGAGGGGTGAAAAACTGTTTTTT. Based on the CDR3 plus reference TRBV29-1 and TRBJ1-4, the full variable domain is SAVISQKPSRDICQRGTSLTIQCQVDSQVTMMFWYRQQPGQSLTLIATANQGSEATYESGFVIDKFPISRPNLTFSTLTVSNMSPEDSSIYLCSAGRRGEKLFFGSGTQLSVL.

V usage is TRBV5-1 and J usage is TRBJ2-2; TRBD2 matches 11 bases. Germline V gene data show CDR1 as SGHRS and CDR2 as YFSETQ. CDR3 size: 17 residues. V lost 0 bases and J lost 4; bases outside the gene matches: 5. The CDR3 protein is CASSLDSGLAGTGELFF. The CDR3, as DNA: TGCGCCAGCAGCTTGGATTCTGGACTAGCGGGCACCGGGGAGCTGTTTTTT.

The chain links TRBV4-3 to TRBJ1-3; D may be TRBD1 (6 bases). This CDR3 contains 18 residues. Between the trimmed V and J ends, which lost 4 bases and 4 bases, there was a span of 23 bases. Germline V gene lookup returns CDR1 LGHNA and CDR2 YSLEER. The CDR3 DNA reads as TGCGCCAGCAGCCGAATAACAGGGAATCTTCACTCCGGAAACACCATATATTTT. It translates to CASSRITGNLHSGNTIYF.

The CDR3: CSVKAGGVVYEQYF. The CDR3 coding sequence is TGCAGCGTTAAGGCTGGAGGGGTAGTTTACGAGCAGTACTTC. The rearrangement joins TRBV29-1 to TRBJ2-7; TRBD2 might be the D (6 bases). V was trimmed by 5 bases and J by 4 bases, leaving 18 bases between them. Germline loops: CDR1 SQVTM, CDR2 ANQGSEA. This CDR3 has 14 residues.

The chain has TRBV5-4 and TRBJ2-7; D may correspond to TRBD1 or TRBD2 (5 bases each). This CDR3 comprises 13 residues. V was cut by 4 bases and J by 3 bases, with 11 bases left in between. Germline V gene sequence: CDR1 SGHNT, CDR2 YYREEE (reference sequence). CDR3 nucleotide sequence: TGTGCCAGCAGCATGGGACGGGACTACGAGCAGTACTTC. This gives the protein CASSMGRDYEQYF.

This clone occurred a few times. The V and J genes are TRBV10-1 and TRBJ2-7; D perhaps matches TRBD1 (5 bases). CDR1 and CDR2 (germline): WNHNN, SYGVQD (reference sequence). V lost 5 bases and J 5 bases, leaving 16 bases between the germline ends. CDR3 size: 14 residues. This CDR3 is CASSSRQGGDEQYF. For the CDR3, the DNA is TGCGCCAGCAGTTCGCGGCAGGGTGGGGACGAGCAGTACTTC.

In DNA, the CDR3 is TGTGCCAGCAGCAAATCACAGAAGATCAATGAGCAGTTCTTC. It yields the protein CASSKSQKINEQFF. This chain links TRBV21-1 with TRBJ2-1; the DNA was not compared with TRBD1, the D call given in the table. TRBV21-1 is designated a pseudogene. This CDR3 has 14 residues.

In this sample, this clone turned up once. The V call is TRBV19, the J call TRBJ1-1; 12 nucleotides match TRBD1. Germline loops: CDR1 LNHDA, CDR2 SQIVND (reference sequence). V trimming: 4 bases; J trimming: 6 bases; junction bases outside the gene matches: 6. This CDR3 spans 15 amino acids. CDR3 sequence: CASSNRDRGQSEAFF. In DNA, the CDR3 is TGTGCCAGTAGTAACCGGGACAGGGGGCAATCTGAAGCTTTCTTT.

A note on this clone: Mismatch with germline at one junction end may stem from a read error. This sequence joins TRBV2 and TRBJ2-2, with 7 nucleotides matching TRBD1. The CDR3 is 15 residues long. The V gene's germline CDR1 is SNHLY and CDR2 FYNNEI. CDR3 sequence (DNA): TGTGCCAGCAGAGAAGACCAAGGGGGCGGCGGGGAGCTGTTTTTT. Protein sequence: CASREDQGGGGELFF.

This sequence joins TRBV6-5 and TRBJ1-3, with D possibly TRBD1 on 6 matching bases. This CDR3 is 15 amino acids long. Germline CDR1 reads MNHEY; CDR2 reads SVGAGI. The germline V and J ends were trimmed by 0 bases and 4 bases, with 10 bases remaining between them. The CDR3 is CASSYSTGSGNTIYF. The CDR3 DNA sequence: TGTGCCAGCAGTTACTCAACAGGGTCCGGAAACACCATATATTTT.

This chain uses TRBV20-1 with TRBJ1-2; D is ambiguous. This CDR3 comprises 10 residues. Germline V gene sequence: CDR1 DFQATT, CDR2 SNEGSKA (reference sequence). V was clipped by 3 bases and J by 8 bases, with 7 bases between them. The CDR3 loop is CSASFGGYTF. The CDR3 region has the DNA TGCAGTGCTAGTTTCGGGGGCTACACCTTC.

The chain combines TRBV15 with TRBJ2-1, with TRBD1 matching over 10 bases. The CDR3 totals 16 residues. The junction had 7 bases not matched to a gene; V was cut back by 6 bases and J by 2 bases. Germline CDR1 and CDR2: LNHNV and YYDKDF (reference sequence). CDR3 amino acids: CATSITGQGAYNEQFF. The CDR3 DNA follows: TGTGCCACCAGTATTACTGGACAGGGGGCCTACAATGAGCAGTTCTTC.

This chain links TRBV2 with TRBJ1-1, with TRBD1 matching over 9 bases. The J segment lost 4 bases and the V segment lost 5 bases, leaving 5 bases of the junction unmatched. The CDR3 consists of 14 residues. Per the germline V gene, CDR1 is SNHLY and CDR2 is FYNNEI. CDR3 sequence: CASSLQGAGTEAFF. For the CDR3, the DNA is TGTGCCAGCAGTCTACAGGGGGCGGGCACTGAAGCTTTCTTT. The variable domain in full, with the rest retrieved from reference TRBV2 and TRBJ1-1, is EPEVTQTPSHQVTQMGQEVILRCVPISNHLYFYWYRQILGQKVEFLVSFYNNEISEKSEIFDDQFSVERPDGSNFTLKIRSTKLEDSAMYFCASSLQGAGTEAFFGQGTRLTVV.

The genes are TRBV5-1 and TRBJ2-3; D perhaps matches TRBD2 (5 bases). Trimming cost V 1 base and J 0 bases, with 9 bases left between them. Germline-derived CDR1 and CDR2 are SGHRS and YFSETQ. The CDR3 loop spans 15 amino acids. The chain's CDR3 is CASSLMAGSTDTQYF. CDR3 nucleotides: TGCGCCAGCAGCTTGATGGCGGGCAGCACAGATACGCAGTATTTT.

This clone was observed a single time. The rearrangement uses TRBV5-1 and TRBJ2-2; D unresolved. CDR1 SGHRS and CDR2 YFSETQ come from the germline V gene. The CDR3 contains 14 residues. V gave up 4 bases and J gave up 5 bases, with 12 bases separating them. CDR3 residues: CASSSDPLTGELFF. The CDR3 DNA is TGCGCCAGCAGCAGCGACCCCCTAACCGGGGAGCTGTTTTTT.

This chain connects TRBV5-1 to TRBJ1-1; 10 nucleotides match TRBD1. Germline CDR1 SGHRS, CDR2 YFSETQ. Germline trimming cut 3 bases from V and 10 bases from J; bases unmatched to any gene: 3. This CDR3 has 12 amino acids. CDR3 DNA: TGCGCCAGCAGCTCTGGACAGGGGGGAGCTTTCTTT. Amino acid sequence: CASSSGQGGAFF.

In this sample, this clone turned up once. The rearrangement uses TRBV29-1 and TRBJ2-3; 11 bases are a match to TRBD1. J lost 2 bases, V lost 7 bases, and 5 bases had no gene match. This CDR3 is 14 amino acids long. Germline V CDR1 and CDR2: SQVTM, ANQGSEA. The DNA for the CDR3 is TGCAGCGGGGGACAGGGGGGCACCACAGATACGCAGTATTTT. Amino acid sequence: CSGGQGGTTDTQYF.

This clone was seen a few times. V is TRBV7-9 and J is TRBJ1-2, with 8 bases that match TRBD1. CDR3 length: 15 residues. Per germline, CDR1 SEHNR and CDR2 FQNEAQ (reference sequence). Unmatched junction bases numbered 6, after V lost 3 bases and J lost 3 bases. DNA of the CDR3: TGTGCCAGCAGCTTTCAGGGGGCGGATGACTATGGCTACACCTTC. Protein product: CASSFQGADDYGYTF.

This chain links TRBV15 with TRBJ2-7, with 7 bases identical to TRBD2. CDR1 and CDR2 from the germline V gene are LNHNV and YYDKDF (reference sequence). The CDR3 runs 14 residues. Trimming removed 6 bases from V and 1 base from J; junction bases left unmatched: 6. The CDR3 nucleotides read TGTGCCACCAGGTCCAGCGGGGATTCCTACGAGCAGTACTTC. Its protein product is CATRSSGDSYEQYF.

The chain couples TRBV27 to TRBJ2-1; 8 nucleotides align to TRBD2. Looked up from germline, CDR1 is MNHEY and CDR2 is SMNVEV (reference sequence). The CDR3 contains 13 residues. With V trimmed by 4 bases and J by 8 bases, 4 bases remained unmatched. The CDR3 coding sequence is TGTGCCAGCAGTTGGAGCGGGAGATATGAGCAGTTCTTC. Translated, it gives CASSWSGRYEQFF.

CDR3 bases: TGTGCCAGCAGCTGGGGACAGGGGCGATACAATGAGCAGTTCTTC. The encoded protein is CASSWGQGRYNEQFF. The chain links TRBV11-2 to TRBJ2-1; 10 bases line up with TRBD1. This CDR3 region has 15 residues. CDR1 is SGHAT, CDR2 FQNNGV, per germline. The V segment lost 4 bases and the J segment 4 bases; nucleotides outside the gene matches: 4.

The chain carries TRBV27 and TRBJ1-5; the D gene is possibly TRBD1 (6 bases). The CDR3 is 20 residues long. From germline, CDR1 is MNHEY and CDR2 SMNVEV (reference sequence). The V end was cut by 0 bases, the J end by 3 bases, with 24 bases between. CDR3 amino acids: CASSLSVGRGKGFFNQPQHF. For the CDR3, the DNA is TGTGCCAGCAGTTTATCCGTCGGCAGGGGCAAGGGGTTTTTCAATCAGCCCCAGCATTTT.

This chain uses TRBV9 with TRBJ2-1; D uncertain. Germline lookup yields CDR1 SGDLS and CDR2 YYNGEE. V was clipped by 0 bases and J by 7 bases, with 8 bases between them. This CDR3 spans 13 amino acids. The CDR3 nucleotides read TGTGCCAGCAGCGTAGGTCAGTGGAATGAGCAGTTCTTC. This encodes CASSVGQWNEQFF.